This TCR beta chain was observed in a study of blood T cell repertoires in COVID-19. Study as a whole: Sites in the United States, Italy and Spain provided acute and convalescent COVID-19 samples. T cells, B-cell-depleted T cells, or PBMCs provided the cDNA or gDNA that served as material.

Trimming removed 4 bases at V and 1 base at J, with 22 bases between. Germline V gives CDR1 MDHEN, CDR2 SYDVKM. The CDR3 extends over 18 amino acids. Repertoires were generated with immunoSEQ multiplex PCR, while TCRdb's copy carries only in-frame clones and drops some. The sample contains under 300,000 clones, 80% to 85% of which appear only once. The sequence was obtained from a woman aged 40 to 50 who had recovered from COVID-19. Sequencing was done on a sample of peripheral blood. The genes are TRBV28 and TRBJ1-2; D gene unclear. Here the CDR3 reads CASSSPAEPQTLNYGYTF. The CDR3 DNA is TGTGCCAGCAGTTCCCCCGCAGAACCTCAAACCCTTAACTATGGCTACACCTTC.